Listed below are T cell receptor beta chains from one sample, sequenced in a study of blood T cell repertoires in COVID-19. The protocol was immunoSEQ multiplex PCR, while the TCRdb copy is restricted to in-frame clones and leaves out a portion. Among about 280,000 clones, approximately 86% were seen once, and the ten largest hold roughly 2.1%. Sequencing input: peripheral blood. These receptors came from a woman in her twenties or thirties who had recovered from COVID-19. CDR3s include the opening cysteine and the closing phenylalanine or tryptophan. Fields, in order: J gene, V gene, CDR3 protein.

TRBJ2-1,TRBV3-1/TRBV3-2,CATTNRGASNEQFF
TRBJ2-1,TRBV19,CASSPTSGVFDEQFF
TRBJ2-4,TRBV19,CASASGGLKKSQYF
TRBJ2-2,TRBV7-3,CASSLTGANTGELFF
TRBJ2-3,TRBV12-2,CASRPPGGFLSDTQYF
TRBJ2-1,TRBV7-9,CASSSTGGAGYNEQFF
TRBJ2-7,TRBV2,CASGRDRVSEQYF
TRBJ1-2,TRBV5-6,CASKLGQGMGYTF
TRBJ1-5,TRBV19,CASSIGSRSNQPQHF
TRBJ2-1,TRBV19,CASTHDSYNEQFF
TRBJ2-7,TRBV7-2,CASSLARWEDYEQYF
TRBJ1-2,TRBV6-4,CASSEFPGTDSYGYTF
TRBJ1-5,TRBV6-2/TRBV6-3,CASSTHHTGNQPQHF
TRBJ1-1,TRBV19,CASGDRGNTEAFF
TRBJ1-2,TRBV19,CASSISGTGGSYGYTF
TRBJ1-5,TRBV19,CASSIGTADQPQHF
TRBJ1-4,TRBV11-2,CASSPIRGRGEKLFF
TRBJ2-2,TRBV21-1,CASSRGRSTGELFF
TRBJ2-5,TRBV19,CASTPGAQETQYF
TRBJ2-5,TRBV4-3,CASSQDFTSGRFETQYF
TRBJ2-7,TRBV27,CASSLGLGLTYEQYF
TRBJ1-2,TRBV28,CASSFEGWGYTF
TRBJ1-1,TRBV14,CASRLLGGGDTEAFF
TRBJ1-6,TRBV25-1,CASRRGNSPLHF
TRBJ2-3,TRBV5-4,CASSNPGLAPDTQYF
TRBJ1-4,TRBV6-5,CASSPTGATNEKLFF
TRBJ2-3,TRBV5-8,CASNRGAGTDTQYF
TRBJ1-1,TRBV9,CASSVAWGTGRDTEAFF
TRBJ2-1,TRBV5-1,CASAPGTGGNEQFF
TRBJ2-2,TRBV18,CASSPDRGNTGELFF
TRBJ1-2,TRBV19,CASSILTPSFGYTF
TRBJ1-5,TRBV2,CASTTGTGKGQPQHF
TRBJ1-2,TRBV5-1,CASSLDIGQGYGYTF
TRBJ2-7,TRBV4-1,CASSGQGNYEQYF
TRBJ1-1,TRBV29-1,CSASGTVEAFF
TRBJ2-5,TRBV5-1,CASSIVRETTQYF
TRBJ2-5,TRBV4-2,CASSQQMSESSGQETQYF
TRBJ2-7,TRBV3-1/TRBV3-2,CASLGESSYEQYF
TRBJ2-5,TRBV11-3,CASSLAGAGETQYF
TRBJ1-1,TRBV18,CASSPWPGEAFF
TRBJ2-1,TRBV6-2/TRBV6-3,CASSLAGGPYNEQFF
TRBJ1-3,TRBV4-2,CASSQNLGQGNTIYF
TRBJ2-1,TRBV19,CASSAVFGSGRFEQFF